What follows describes a single T cell receptor beta chain. Its antigen remains unidentified. The record originates from a study of graft-versus-host responses after intestinal transplantation. About the research overall: Every recipient underwent anti-thymocyte globulin induction, then tacrolimus and steroids for three to four years.

The length of the CDR3 is 14 residues. From germline, CDR1 is MNHEY and CDR2 SMNVEV (reference sequence). The ends lost 6 bases at V and 4 bases at J; junction bases unmatched: 5. Using immunoSEQ multiplex PCR, the repertoire was profiled, and TCRdb retains in-frame clones only, with some absent. The sample gives about 97,000 clones, around nine tenths of which show up once; roughly 16% is in the top ten. Study-wide points: In recipient marrow, GvH clones were found, and some appeared first in ileum or blood.

This clonotype originated in a human patient who received an intestinal transplant, so some T cells may come from the graft donor. The sequenced sample was PBMCs, obtained 453 days after intestinal transplant. The chain employs TRBV27 and TRBJ1-4, with 7 bases aligning to TRBD1. This CDR3 reads CASRMGQYNEKLFF. CDR3 DNA: TGTGCCAGCAGGATGGGACAGTATAATGAAAAACTGTTTTTT.